Shown below are 2 T cell receptor beta chains from a single sample sequenced in a study of human T cells and chemical hapten exposure. Time point given: patch test 1, 2 weeks after DPC sensitization. The treatment denotes: therapeutic diphenylcyclopropenone sensitization with weekly scalp DPC. TCRdb used MiXCR to reprocess the RACE reads, holding one entry per CDR3 protein. Among around 77,000 distinct CDR3 sequences listed, around 9.8% were seen once. This material consisted of whole blood, taken in connection with sensitization to the hapten diphenylcyclopropenone (DPC). These receptors were taken from a woman in her 40s with alopecia areata. Some clones in this sample may be carry-over from other donors' samples.

This clonotype was counted between two and nine times. The CDR3 DNA sequence: TGTGCCATCAGTCCGGGGACAGGCAGCTCCTACGAGCAGTACTTC. This gives the protein CAISPGTGSSYEQYF. J is TRBJ2-7 and V is TRBV10-3; 8 nucleotides line up with TRBD1. Germline CDR1 ENHRY, CDR2 SYGVKD. CDR3 length: 15 amino acids. Germline trimming cut 5 bases from V and 0 bases from J; bases unmatched to any gene: 6.

This clonotype was observed many times. The chain links TRBV6-5 to TRBJ2-2; D is unclear. The V and J ends lost 3 bases and 3 bases respectively, with 11 bases between them. Germline V lookup: CDR1 MNHEY, CDR2 SVGAGI. The CDR3 contains 15 residues. DNA for the CDR3: TGTGCCAGCAGTTATAAGGCTCGGTACACCGGGGAGCTGTTTTTT. It encodes CASSYKARYTGELFF.